This TCR beta chain was sequenced in a study of shared clonotypes between healthy human individuals. Findings of the study overall: Since donors were few, the genetic and exposure-history diversity represented was limited. Deeper or shallower sequencing was expected to change how clonotypes are shared among donors.

Genomic DNA from each subset was divided evenly over several immunoSEQ plates. Assay: immunoSEQ multiplex PCR; the TCRdb copy retains only in-frame clones and omits some. Altogether 470,000 or so clones are present, 81% being singletons, with the ten largest covering about 13%. Only a few counts were recorded for this clone. Its target is unknown. The sequence derives from a woman in her thirties or forties in good health. Some clones in this sample may be carry-over from other donors' samples. Sequencing was performed on PBMCs.

The chain's CDR3 is CASSLDTGSRNTIYF. The CDR3 region has the DNA TGTGCCAGCAGCTTAGATACAGGGTCCAGAAACACCATATATTTT. This chain joins TRBV11-2 and TRBJ1-3; D perhaps matches TRBD1 (6 bases). This CDR3 is built from 15 residues. Trimming shortened V by 0 bases and J by 5 bases, and 11 bases separated the two germline ends. Germline assignment: CDR1 SGHAT and CDR2 FQNNGV.